These T cell receptor beta chains were read from a single sample in a study of blood T cell repertoires in COVID-19. Assay: immunoSEQ multiplex PCR; the TCRdb copy retains only in-frame clones and omits some. This sample has about 130,000 clones, with about four fifths found just once. The sample taken for sequencing was peripheral blood. The receptors originated from a man younger than 45 with COVID-19, enrolled during active disease. Each CDR3 is given with its conserved first and last residue. A D gene is named only where the DNA matches it firmly. Where a row states a size, it is once, few, many or the class of an expanded clone; other rows omit it.

TRBJ1-1 | . | . | TRBV3-1/TRBV3-2 | CASSQDGRDTIFTEAFF | TGTGCCAGCAGCCAAGATGGCCGGGACACCATTTTCACTGAAGCTTTCTTT
TRBJ2-7 | TRBD2 | few | TRBV11-2 | CASSSSGGLTRF | TGTGCCAGCAGCTCCTCGGGGGGACTGACACGCTTC
TRBJ2-3 | TRBD1 | many | TRBV6-6 | CASSRTGSEDTQYF | TGTGCCAGCAGTCGGACAGGGAGTGAGGATACGCAGTATTTT
TRBJ1-4 | . | . | TRBV27 | CASSSYITAGNPNEKLFF | TGTGCCAGCAGTTCATATATAACCGCAGGGAACCCTAATGAAAAACTGTTTTTT
TRBJ1-3 | . | . | TRBV4-1 | CASSQSGAGNTIYF | TGCGCCAGCAGCCAAAGCGGGGCTGGAAACACCATATATTTT
TRBJ1-5 | . | . | TRBV30 | CAWSSVSYSNQPQHF | TGTGCCTGGAGTTCCGTCAGTTATAGCAATCAGCCCCAGCATTTT
TRBJ1-1 | . | . | TRBV18 | CASSPSGGGEAFF | TGTGCCAGCTCACCAAGCGGTGGAGGGGAAGCTTTCTTT
TRBJ2-3 | TRBD2 | . | TRBV10-3 | CATGTSGERAYTDTQYF | TGTGCCACGGGGACTAGCGGGGAAAGAGCCTACACAGATACGCAGTATTTT
TRBJ2-5 | . | . | TRBV12-3/TRBV12-4 | CASSSPEETQYF | TGTGCCAGCAGTTCCCCAGAAGAGACCCAGTACTTC
TRBJ1-6 | . | . | TRBV7-9 | CASRGGNSPLHF | TGTGCCTCTCGGGGGGGTAATTCACCCCTCCACTTT
TRBJ1-1 | TRBD1 | once | TRBV18 | CASSPFEWDRGTEAFF | TGTGCCAGCTCACCATTCGAGTGGGACAGGGGTACTGAAGCTTTCTTT
TRBJ1-1 | . | . | TRBV6-5 | CASSNPRDKAFF | TGTGCCAGCAGTAACCCCCGGGACAAAGCTTTCTTT
TRBJ2-7 | TRBD2 | . | TRBV4-2 | CASSQPRGAGGPYEQYF | TGTGCCAGCAGCCAACCCCGCGGGGCGGGAGGGCCCTACGAGCAGTACTTC
TRBJ2-2 | . | . | TRBV9 | CASSVAAQAINTGELFF | TGTGCCAGCAGCGTAGCCGCCCAAGCCATTAACACCGGGGAGCTGTTTTTT
TRBJ2-2 | TRBD1 | . | TRBV7-2 | CASSSNRGPYTGELFF | TGTGCCAGCAGCTCGAACAGGGGACCTTACACCGGGGAGCTGTTTTTT
TRBJ2-7 | . | . | TRBV5-1 | CASSLAALGAPAEQYF | TGCGCCAGCAGCTTGGCGGCCCTAGGGGCCCCAGCCGAGCAGTACTTC
TRBJ2-7 | . | . | TRBV11-2 | CASSEEVAYEQYF | TGTGCCAGCAGCGAGGAGGTAGCCTACGAGCAGTACTTC
TRBJ2-2 | . | . | TRBV7-6 | CASSLTSQSTGELFF | TGTGCCAGCAGCTTAACCTCACAGAGCACCGGGGAGCTGTTTTTT
TRBJ1-5 | TRBD1 | few | TRBV2 | CASSGTGGFYSNQPQHF | TGTGCCAGCAGTGGGACAGGGGGCTTCTATAGCAATCAGCCCCAGCATTTT
TRBJ2-1 | TRBD1 | . | TRBV19 | CASRPGTGYNEQFF | TGTGCCAGTAGGCCCGGGACAGGGTACAATGAGCAGTTCTTC
TRBJ2-7 | . | few | TRBV3-1/TRBV3-2 | CASSQWQAYEQYF | TGTGCCAGCAGCCAATGGCAGGCCTACGAGCAGTACTTC
TRBJ1-5 | . | . | TRBV5-6 | CASSLAEQLHQPQHF | TGTGCCAGCAGCTTGGCTGAACAGTTACATCAGCCCCAGCATTTT
TRBJ2-1 | . | . | TRBV10-3 | CATRESGYSYNEQFF | TGTGCCACCAGAGAGAGCGGGTACTCCTACAATGAGCAGTTCTTC
TRBJ1-2 | . | . | TRBV18 | CASSPDRSPNYGYTF | TGTGCCAGCTCACCCGACAGGAGCCCTAACTATGGCTACACCTTC
TRBJ2-3 | TRBD2 | . | TRBV19 | CASSISTSGRRQGTTDTQYF | TGTGCCAGTAGTATATCAACTAGCGGGAGAAGACAGGGAACGACAGATACGCAGTATTTT
TRBJ2-3 | . | . | TRBV7-9 | CASSLFGGRNKDTQYF | TGTGCCAGCAGCTTATTCGGGGGACGAAATAAAGATACGCAGTATTTT
TRBJ2-7 | . | . | TRBV28 | CASSQQGYEQYF | TGTGCCAGCAGTCAACAGGGTTACGAGCAGTACTTC
TRBJ1-5 | . | . | TRBV5-5 | CASSPKISNQPQHF | TGTGCCAGCAGTCCTAAAATTAGCAATCAGCCCCAGCATTTT
TRBJ1-1 | . | few | TRBV4-1 | CASRAGANTEAFF | TGCGCCAGCAGGGCAGGGGCGAACACTGAAGCTTTCTTT
TRBJ2-4 | . | . | TRBV18 | CASSPPAQGWIQYF | TGTGCCAGCTCACCCCCGGCGCAGGGCTGGATTCAGTACTTC
TRBJ2-5 | TRBD1 | . | TRBV6-5 | CASRLGQYEETQYF | TGTGCCAGCAGATTGGGACAGTACGAAGAGACCCAGTACTTC
TRBJ1-4 | . | . | TRBV4-2 | CASSQERDQAWEKLFF | TGTGCCAGCAGCCAAGAGAGAGATCAGGCTTGGGAAAAACTGTTTTTT
TRBJ2-7 | . | . | TRBV6-5 | CASRGDTLDSYEQYF | TGTGCCAGCAGGGGGGACACGCTGGACTCCTACGAGCAGTACTTC
TRBJ1-2 | . | . | TRBV28 | CASSLSGGYGYTF | TGTGCCAGCAGTTTATCGGGGGGCTATGGCTACACCTTC
TRBJ2-7 | TRBD1 | once | TRBV29-1 | CSVEDEWGARGPSYEQYF | TGCAGCGTTGAAGATGAGTGGGGGGCCAGGGGGCCCTCCTACGAGCAGTACTTC
TRBJ1-4 | . | few | TRBV10-2 | CASSGTTPVEKLFF | TGCGCCAGCAGCGGGACAACCCCGGTTGAAAAACTGTTTTTT
TRBJ1-2 | . | . | TRBV7-8 | CASSSRTANGYTF | TGTGCCAGCAGCTCACGGACAGCAAATGGCTACACCTTC
TRBJ2-5 | . | . | TRBV28 | CASSLGGQETQYF | TGTGCCAGCAGTTTAGGCGGGCAAGAGACCCAGTACTTC
TRBJ1-2 | TRBD1 | once | TRBV28 | CASSSPARGAADCGYTF | TGTGCCAGCAGTTCACCCGCCAGGGGGGCAGCCGACTGTGGCTACACCTTC
TRBJ2-1 | TRBD1 | . | TRBV24-1 | CATSVNTGDEQFF | TGTGCCACCAGTGTGAATACAGGGGATGAGCAGTTCTTC
TRBJ2-1 | . | . | TRBV19 | CASTPLRATDSDEQFF | TGTGCCAGTACCCCATTGAGGGCTACGGATAGCGATGAGCAGTTCTTC
TRBJ1-4 | . | . | TRBV28 | CASSLSGQGEKLFF | TGTGCCAGCAGTTTAAGTGGGCAAGGTGAAAAACTGTTTTTT
TRBJ2-5 | TRBD1 | . | TRBV27 | CASNLPDREWETQYF | TGTGCCAGCAATCTTCCGGACAGGGAATGGGAGACCCAGTACTTC
TRBJ1-2 | . | few | TRBV28 | CASSLPGIYYGYTF | TGTGCCAGCAGTTTGCCCGGGATATACTATGGCTACACCTTC
TRBJ1-5 | . | . | TRBV6-5 | CASSYGGVGQPQHF | TGTGCCAGCAGTTACGGGGGGGTGGGACAGCCCCAGCATTTT
TRBJ2-1 | TRBD2 | . | TRBV11-3 | CASSHLAGTPYNEQFF | TGTGCCAGCAGCCATCTAGCGGGTACCCCCTACAATGAGCAGTTCTTC
TRBJ2-7 | TRBD2 | . | TRBV27 | CASRPGGAGEQYF | TGTGCCAGCAGACCCGGGGGGGCGGGGGAGCAGTACTTC
TRBJ1-4 | TRBD1 | . | TRBV4-1 | CASSLYPGGDFATNEKLFF | TGCGCCAGCAGCCTCTACCCAGGGGGCGATTTTGCAACTAATGAAAAACTGTTTTTT
TRBJ2-7 | TRBD2 | . | TRBV11-3 | CASSRGLAGSYYEQYF | TGTGCCAGCAGCCGCGGACTAGCGGGTTCCTACTACGAGCAGTACTTC